These 10 T cell receptor beta chains share one sample of origin, sequenced in a study of blood T cell repertoires in COVID-19. The data were produced by immunoSEQ multiplex PCR, yet TCRdb's version contains in-frame clones alone and is incomplete. The sample lists more than 250,000 clones; 80% to 90% were seen once. Input material: peripheral blood. The receptor source for this set is a man aged 18 to 29 who had recovered from COVID-19.

The chain combines TRBV5-4 with TRBJ1-4; possibly TRBD1 for D (6 bases). Germline CDR1 is SGHNT and CDR2 is YYREEE (reference sequence). V lost 2 bases and J lost 6, with 14 bases in between. CDR3 size: 15 residues. The CDR3 protein is CASSFGGRGDEKLFF. The CDR3 DNA reads as TGTGCCAGCAGCTTCGGAGGCAGGGGAGATGAAAAACTGTTTTTT.

This clone was observed a handful of times. DNA for the CDR3: TGTGCCAGCAGTGAGTTTTTGGGGACAGCGAACACTGAAGCTTTCTTT. Translation gives CASSEFLGTANTEAFF. The rearrangement uses TRBV6-1 and TRBJ1-1; 7 bases match TRBD1. Trimming removed 3 bases from V and 1 base from J; junction bases left unmatched: 8. Looked up from germline, CDR1 is MNHNS and CDR2 is SASEGT. The CDR3 runs 16 residues.

The chain employs TRBV29-1 and TRBJ2-7; 9 positions match TRBD1. Trimming at V came to 4 bases and at J to 2 bases, leaving 6 bases not matched to a gene. The length of the CDR3 is 14 residues. Germline assignment: CDR1 SQVTM and CDR2 ANQGSEA. The CDR3 sequence is CSVGWTGETYEQYF. As DNA, the CDR3 is TGCAGCGTTGGGTGGACAGGGGAGACCTACGAGCAGTACTTC.

The chain has TRBV6-2 or TRBV6-3 and TRBJ2-7; D is unclear. V lost 2 bases and J 0 bases, leaving 8 bases between the germline ends. The germline CDR1 and CDR2 sequences are MNHEY and SVGEGT. The CDR3 consists of 14 residues. CDR3 nucleotides: TGTGCCAGCAGTTACGGTGTCAGCTCCTACGAGCAGTACTTC. This translates into CASSYGVSSYEQYF.

This chain connects TRBV18 to TRBJ2-7; D might be TRBD1 (5 bases). V dropped 2 bases and J dropped 9 bases, with 11 bases sitting between them. In germline, CDR1 is KGHSH, CDR2 LQKENI. This CDR3 is 12 amino acids long. This chain's CDR3 is CASSPIGEAQYF. CDR3 coding DNA: TGTGCCAGCTCACCAATAGGGGAAGCGCAGTACTTC.

V usage is TRBV3-1 (or the pseudogene TRBV3-2) and J usage is TRBJ1-2; TRBD1 matches at 9 bases. The CDR3 length is 15 residues. After removal of 1 base from V and 7 bases from J, the junction contained 7 bases not matched to a gene. CDR1 and CDR2 (germline): LGHDT, YNNKEL (reference sequence). CDR3 in DNA: TGTGCCAGCAGCCAAGGGGTCCGGACAGGGGCTGGCTACACCTTC. This gives the protein CASSQGVRTGAGYTF.

This clone showed up just once. V is TRBV29-1 and J is TRBJ1-2; D perhaps matches TRBD1 (6 bases). The CDR3 length is 12 residues. V was cut by 4 bases and J by 3 bases, with 9 bases left in between. Per the germline V gene, CDR1 is SQVTM and CDR2 is ANQGSEA. The CDR3 region is CSVVPGDYGYTF. Here the CDR3 DNA reads TGCAGCGTTGTTCCAGGGGACTATGGCTACACCTTC. The full variable domain, in which reference TRBV29-1 and TRBJ1-2 provide the parts outside the CDR3, is SAVISQKPSRDICQRGTSLTIQCQVDSQVTMMFWYRQQPGQSLTLIATANQGSEATYESGFVIDKFPISRPNLTFSTLTVSNMSPEDSSIYLCSVVPGDYGYTFGSGTRLTVV.

As concerns this clone: The same CDR3 arises from other DNA sequences in this sample as well. The rearrangement joins TRBV7-9 to TRBJ1-1, with D unclear. The V and J ends lost 5 bases and 2 bases respectively, with 3 bases between them. The CDR3 is 11 amino acids. Per germline, CDR1 SEHNR and CDR2 FQNEAQ (reference sequence). The CDR3 here is CASSLNTEAFF. CDR3 coding DNA: TGTGCCAGCAGCCTTAACACTGAAGCTTTCTTT.

The DNA of the CDR3 is TGTGCCAGCAGCTTAGCTTCAGGCGCCACGAACACTGAAGCTTTCTTT. Translated: CASSLASGATNTEAFF. V usage is TRBV7-6 and J usage is TRBJ1-1; D call uncertain. Trimming left V 0 bases short and J 1 base short, with 12 bases between. Per the germline V gene, CDR1 is SGHVS and CDR2 is FNYEAQ. This CDR3 has 16 amino acids.

This clone has only a few counts. This chain links TRBV6-2 or TRBV6-3 with TRBJ2-2; 7 bases align to TRBD2. The CDR3 totals 15 residues. J gave up 0 bases and V 6 bases, and 4 bases lay outside the gene matches. Germline V gene data show CDR1 as MNHEY and CDR2 as SVGEGT. CDR3: CASSRSGANTGELFF. Here the CDR3 DNA reads TGTGCCAGCAGCCGGAGCGGGGCGAACACCGGGGAGCTGTTTTTT.